Sequencing of this TCR beta chain was carried out in a study of T cells expressing NK-cell markers. Overall study context: HCMV seropositivity marked most of the eight sequenced donors; one was seronegative.

TCRdb reprocessed the 5' RACE reads; each CDR3 protein has one entry and no DNA is given. In all, the sample yields 120,000 to 150,000 distinct CDR3 sequences. CDR3 size: 14 residues. CDR1 is MNHEY, CDR2 SVGEGT, per germline. The sequencing sample was made of blood T cells: a sorted CD56 or NKG2C T cell subset, CD4+ or CD8+ T cells, or bulk PBMC T cells (not recorded which). The rearrangement uses TRBV6-2 or TRBV6-3 and TRBJ2-7. This receptor was obtained from a man younger than 35 in good health. The CDR3 region is CASSYRLGKYEQYF.